The rows below give T cell receptor beta chains drawn from one sample of a study of control samples from healthy donors and cancer patients. Assay used: immunoSEQ multiplex PCR; TCRdb lists only in-frame clones, some missing. The table shows approximately 110,000 clones, with 90% occurring only once. The sequenced material came from blood. The origin of the receptors is a human donor in good health. The donor label of this sample is uncertain. CDR3s include the opening cysteine and the closing phenylalanine or tryptophan. The D gene is left open where the match is weak. Size tells how often a clone was seen (once, few, many) or the class of an expanded clone, and some rows leave it out.

J gene	clone size	V gene	D gene	CDR3 protein	CDR3 DNA
TRBJ1-6	NA	TRBV27	TRBD1	CASSWDRSNSPLHF	TGTGCCAGCAGTTGGGACAGATCCAATTCACCCCTCCACTTT
TRBJ2-7	NA	TRBV18	NA	CASSPEGFYYEQYF	TGTGCCAGCTCACCAGAAGGTTTTTACTACGAGCAGTACTTC
TRBJ2-3	NA	TRBV9	TRBD2	CASSAGTSGSDTQYF	TGTGCCAGCAGCGCGGGGACTAGCGGATCAGATACGCAGTATTTT
TRBJ1-1	NA	TRBV5-1	NA	CASSTTHTNTEAFF	TGCGCCAGCAGCACTACTCACACGAACACTGAAGCTTTCTTT
TRBJ1-4	NA	TRBV27	TRBD1	CASSWRQGANEKLFF	TGTGCCAGCAGTTGGAGACAGGGAGCTAATGAAAAACTGTTTTTT
TRBJ2-7	NA	TRBV2	NA	CASSIKNPSQYF	TGTGCCAGCAGTATAAAAAATCCATCACAGTACTTC
TRBJ1-1	NA	TRBV7-9	NA	CASSLESLAFF	TGTGCCAGCAGCTTGGAATCTCTAGCTTTCTTT
TRBJ2-7	NA	TRBV6-5	NA	CASVRTPVEQYF	TGTGCCAGCGTAAGGACCCCCGTCGAGCAGTACTTC
TRBJ1-4	NA	TRBV3-1/TRBV3-2	NA	CASSHLTGEKLFF	TGTGCCAGCAGCCATCTCACAGGTGAAAAACTGTTTTTT
TRBJ1-5	NA	TRBV21-1	NA	CASSKGNRDRECPQHF	TGTGCCAGCAGCAAAGGAAATAGGGACAGGGAATGCCCCCAGCATTTT
TRBJ2-2	few	TRBV5-1	NA	CASSLEYRGRLDTGELFF	TGCGCCAGCAGCTTGGAATATAGGGGGAGGCTCGACACCGGGGAGCTGTTTTTT
TRBJ2-3	NA	TRBV7-2	NA	CASSLVVVTDTQYF	TGTGCCAGCAGCTTAGTGGTAGTCACAGATACGCAGTATTTT
TRBJ1-5	NA	TRBV11-2	NA	CASSLEGHGNQPQHF	TGTGCCAGCAGCTTAGAGGGGCATGGCAATCAGCCCCAGCATTTT
TRBJ1-6	NA	TRBV4-1	NA	CASSPTPEMYSPLHF	TGCGCCAGCAGCCCCACCCCAGAGATGTATTCACCCCTCCACTTT
TRBJ1-6	NA	TRBV5-4	NA	CASSVAQGINSPLHF	TGTGCCAGCAGCGTTGCTCAGGGAATTAATTCACCCCTCCACTTT
TRBJ1-3	once	TRBV14	NA	CASSQAQGGNTIYF	TGTGCCAGCAGCCAAGCGCAGGGGGGAAACACCATATATTTT
TRBJ2-5	NA	TRBV6-5	TRBD1	CASRDGQALWETQYF	TGTGCCAGCAGGGACGGACAGGCCCTCTGGGAGACCCAGTACTTC
TRBJ1-2	few	TRBV25-1	NA	CASSDWTGLGGYTF	TGTGCCAGCAGTGATTGGACCGGGCTTGGGGGCTACACCTTC
TRBJ2-7	NA	TRBV19	NA	CASSIWGSEQYF	TGTGCCAGTAGTATCTGGGGTTCCGAGCAGTACTTC
TRBJ1-4	NA	TRBV28	TRBD1	CASTVTGGYEKLFF	TGTGCCAGCACGGTAACAGGGGGCTATGAAAAACTGTTTTTT
TRBJ2-3	NA	TRBV7-2	NA	CASSLELGGGADTQYF	TGTGCCAGCAGCTTAGAACTGGGCGGGGGCGCAGATACGCAGTATTTT
TRBJ1-4	NA	TRBV4-3	TRBD1	CASSQGGPGTGSGGEKLFF	TGCGCCAGCAGCCAAGGAGGTCCCGGGACAGGGTCCGGCGGGGAAAAACTGTTTTTT
TRBJ1-1	NA	TRBV23-1	NA	CASSPRGGGTTEAFF	TGCGCCAGCAGTCCACGGGGGGGCGGCACTACTGAAGCTTTCTTT
TRBJ2-3	NA	TRBV2	NA	CASSIWGQDTQYF	TGTGCCAGCAGTATTTGGGGGCAAGATACGCAGTATTTT
TRBJ2-1	NA	TRBV2	TRBD2	CASSDWASGGNEQFF	TGTGCCAGCAGTGACTGGGCTAGCGGGGGCAATGAGCAGTTCTTC
TRBJ2-1	NA	TRBV24-1	NA	CATSDSGLGSGEQFF	TGTGCCACCAGTGATTCCGGGTTGGGCAGTGGGGAGCAGTTCTTC
TRBJ1-2	once	TRBV2	NA	CASPREDYGYTF	TGTGCCAGCCCCCGAGAGGACTATGGCTACACCTTC
TRBJ2-2	NA	TRBV5-1	NA	CASSLETGELFF	TGCGCCAGCAGCTTGGAGACCGGGGAGCTGTTTTTT
TRBJ2-2	NA	TRBV7-9	NA	CASSSYSGNTGELFF	TGTGCCAGCAGTTCATATTCGGGAAACACCGGGGAGCTGTTTTTT
TRBJ1-2	NA	TRBV14	NA	CASSREGVISGYTF	TGTGCCAGCAGCAGGGAGGGCGTAATTAGTGGCTACACCTTC
TRBJ1-1	once	TRBV18	NA	CASSPYEGITEAFF	TGTGCCAGCTCACCGTATGAGGGGATCACTGAAGCTTTCTTT
TRBJ2-7	NA	TRBV12-3/TRBV12-4	NA	CASRGGSYEQYF	TGTGCCAGCAGGGGAGGATCCTACGAGCAGTACTTC
TRBJ2-2	NA	TRBV6-5	TRBD1	CASSYRQGAGELFF	TGTGCCAGCAGTTACCGTCAGGGGGCCGGGGAGCTGTTTTTT
TRBJ2-1	NA	TRBV24-1	TRBD1	CATRKGDGQGREQFF	TGTGCCACCCGAAAAGGGGACGGACAGGGTCGTGAGCAGTTCTTC
TRBJ2-2	NA	TRBV5-5	NA	CASSLAVDGYGELFF	TGTGCCAGCAGCTTGGCGGTCGACGGCTACGGGGAGCTGTTTTTT
TRBJ2-7	NA	TRBV29-1	NA	CSVAWRYEQYF	TGCAGCGTTGCTTGGCGTTACGAGCAGTACTTC
TRBJ2-7	NA	TRBV7-7	TRBD1	CASSPNRGREQYF	TGTGCTAGCAGCCCTAACAGGGGGCGCGAGCAGTACTTC
TRBJ2-7	NA	TRBV6-5	TRBD1	CASSDRDRLHEQYF	TGTGCCAGCAGCGACCGGGACAGGCTACACGAGCAGTACTTC
TRBJ1-1	few	TRBV19	NA	CASSSAGSMNTEAFF	TGTGCCAGTAGTTCTGCGGGGTCCATGAACACTGAAGCTTTCTTT
TRBJ1-1	NA	TRBV10-3	NA	CAIRTQGEAFF	TGTGCCATCAGGACACAGGGTGAAGCTTTCTTT
TRBJ1-2	NA	TRBV5-4	TRBD1	CASSLTGQGNYGYTF	TGTGCCAGCAGTTTAACGGGACAGGGGAACTATGGCTACACCTTC
TRBJ1-2	NA	TRBV11-2	NA	CASSLIEGSIYGYTF	TGTGCCAGCAGCTTGATTGAGGGCTCAATATATGGCTACACCTTC
TRBJ1-5	few	TRBV5-1	NA	CASSLGGSGQPQHF	TGCGCCAGCAGCTTGGGGGGGAGTGGACAGCCCCAGCATTTT
TRBJ1-1	NA	TRBV3-1/TRBV3-2	TRBD1	CASSLEQGAAFF	TGTGCCAGCAGCCTCGAACAGGGGGCTGCTTTCTTT
TRBJ1-1	NA	TRBV28	NA	CASGTGQDTEAFF	TGTGCCAGCGGAACAGGTCAAGACACTGAAGCTTTCTTT
TRBJ2-1	NA	TRBV25-1	TRBD2	CASIDGRAGEVNEQFF	TGTGCCAGCATTGATGGTCGGGCGGGGGAAGTCAATGAGCAGTTCTTC
TRBJ2-5	NA	TRBV5-1	TRBD1	CASSLGQGAETQYF	TGCGCCAGCAGCTTGGGACAGGGGGCTGAGACCCAGTACTTC
TRBJ2-2	NA	TRBV5-8	NA	CASSYYGGLTGELFF	TGTGCCAGCAGCTACTACGGGGGCCTCACCGGGGAGCTGTTTTTT
TRBJ1-2	NA	TRBV7-2	NA	CASSSTATDYGYTF	TGTGCCAGCAGCTCGACAGCAACGGACTATGGCTACACCTTC
TRBJ1-4	NA	TRBV5-4	NA	CASRGRDEKLFF	TGTGCCAGCAGGGGGAGGGACGAAAAACTGTTTTTT
TRBJ2-4	NA	TRBV24-1	NA	CATSDTSIENIQYF	TGTGCCACCAGTGACACCTCGATAGAAAACATTCAGTACTTC
TRBJ2-3	NA	TRBV27	TRBD2	CASTGLGGSTDTQYF	TGTGCCAGCACGGGACTAGGAGGTTCCACAGATACGCAGTATTTT